These 10 T cell receptor beta chains came from one sample sequenced in a study of blood T cell repertoires in COVID-19. Clones were read by immunoSEQ multiplex PCR, and TCRdb kept only the in-frame ones, dropping some. The table lists roughly 500,000 clones, roughly 90% of them singletons, with over 1.5% in the top ten. Sequencing used PBMCs or T cells enriched from blood (not recorded which). All receptors come from a woman between 40 and 55 years old who had recovered from COVID-19.

The rearrangement links TRBV5-4 to TRBJ1-2; D uncertain. The CDR3 spans 13 residues. The germline V gene has CDR1 SGHNT and CDR2 YYREEE (reference sequence). V was pared by 0 bases and J by 8 bases, with 11 bases between. The CDR3 region has the DNA TGTGCCAGCAGCTTGGATCCCGGGAGAGGCTACACCTTC. Its translation is CASSLDPGRGYTF.

In DNA form, the CDR3 reads TGTGCCAGCAGTGAAACAAGAAGAGGTTACACCGGGGAGCTGTTTTTT. Its protein is CASSETRRGYTGELFF. The V gene is TRBV6-1, the J gene TRBJ2-2; D is undetermined. The CDR3 length is 16 residues. From germline, CDR1 is MNHNS and CDR2 SASEGT. Trimming removed 2 bases at V and 3 bases at J, with 13 bases between.

The CDR3: CATNGGGENTEAFF. The CDR3 nucleotides are TGTGCCACCAACGGGGGGGGAGAGAACACTGAAGCTTTCTTT. The rearrangement uses TRBV2 and TRBJ1-1, with D possibly matching TRBD1 (5 bases). With 10 bases removed from V and 1 base from J, the gap between germline ends came to 16 bases. The CDR3 runs to 14 residues. The V gene's germline CDR1 is SNHLY and CDR2 FYNNEI. Based on the CDR3 plus reference TRBV2 and TRBJ1-1, the full variable domain is EPEVTQTPSHQVTQMGQEVILRCVPISNHLYFYWYRQILGQKVEFLVSFYNNEISEKSEIFDDQFSVERPDGSNFTLKIRSTKLEDSAMYFCATNGGGENTEAFFGQGTRLTVV.

This rearrangement joins TRBV19 to TRBJ2-3, with TRBD2 identical over 10 bases. This CDR3 is built from 16 residues. The trim removed 3 bases at V and 5 bases at J, leaving 8 bases unmatched. Looked up from germline, CDR1 is LNHDA and CDR2 is SQIVND (reference sequence). CDR3 in DNA: TGTGCCAGTAGTATCTGGCCTAGCGGGAGTGGAGATACGCAGTATTTT. Amino acids: CASSIWPSGSGDTQYF.

The chain carries TRBV29-1 and TRBJ2-3; TRBD2 matches 7 bases. Trimming took 7 bases from V and 2 from J; bases not matched to a gene: 6. CDR1 and CDR2 (germline): SQVTM, ANQGSEA. This CDR3 has 13 residues. DNA for the CDR3: TGCAGCGCCGTGGGGGGGGTCACAGATACGCAGTATTTT. The encoded protein is CSAVGGVTDTQYF.

The chain recombines TRBV27 with TRBJ1-5; D is uncertain. There are 14 residues in the CDR3. Germline V gene data show CDR1 as MNHEY and CDR2 as SMNVEV (reference sequence). V lost 6 bases, J lost 1 base, and 10 bases lay in between. The CDR3 DNA sequence: TGTGCCAGCAGACCCGGAGGAAGCAATCAGCCCCAGCATTTT. The encoded protein is CASRPGGSNQPQHF.

The chain links TRBV30 to TRBJ2-7, with D maybe TRBD2 (5 bases). CDR1 and CDR2 from the germline V gene are GTSNPN and SVGIG (reference sequence). The CDR3 has 16 residues. V lost 3 bases and J lost 3, with 21 bases in between. The CDR3 loop is CAWSSGIGRNRYEQYF. The CDR3 bases are TGTGCCTGGAGCTCCGGGATAGGGCGGAACCGCTACGAGCAGTACTTC.

The chain is built from TRBV29-1 and TRBJ2-1, with D maybe TRBD1 (6 bases). CDR1 is SQVTM and CDR2 is ANQGSEA in the germline V gene. V lost 0 bases to trimming and J lost 14 bases, with 14 bases between them. There are 12 residues in the CDR3. CDR3 bases: TGCAGCGTTGAAGATTCGGGTGAGGGGGAGTTCTTC. Protein sequence: CSVEDSGEGEFF.

The V call is TRBV6-4, the J call TRBJ2-7; a possible D gene is TRBD1 (5 bases). The length of the CDR3 is 16 residues. Germline values: CDR1 MRHNA, CDR2 SNTAGT. Trimming shortened V by 5 bases and J by 3 bases, and 20 bases separated the two germline ends. The CDR3 coding sequence is TGTGCCAGCAGTACACCTAGAAAACAGGAGAACTACGAGCAGTACTTC. This codes for CASSTPRKQENYEQYF.

The J gene is TRBJ1-6, the V gene TRBV30; no firm D call. CDR1 and CDR2 from the germline V gene are GTSNPN and SVGIG (reference sequence). The CDR3 has 12 amino acids. The V gene lost 4 bases and the J gene lost 9 bases, with 10 bases spanning the gap. The CDR3 sequence: CAWTTLASPLHF. CDR3 DNA: TGTGCCTGGACTACACTAGCTTCACCCCTCCACTTT.